These 10 T cell receptor beta chains were all obtained from the same sample, sequenced in a study of blood T cell repertoires in COVID-19. Only in-frame clones appear in the TCRdb table, and some are missing; sequencing was by immunoSEQ multiplex PCR. The table includes 260,000 or so clones, around 83% detected once. Sequenced material: peripheral blood. The receptors were gathered from a man older than 75 with acute or convalescent COVID-19.

The gene calls are TRBV6-1 and TRBJ1-5, with D hard to call. V dropped 4 bases and J dropped 1 base, with 14 bases sitting between them. This CDR3 region has 16 residues. CDR1 MNHNS and CDR2 SASEGT come from the germline V gene. CDR3 residues: CASSANPGGSNQPQHF. CDR3 nucleotide sequence: TGTGCCAGCAGTGCCAACCCAGGAGGGAGCAATCAGCCCCAGCATTTT.

The gene calls are TRBV2 and TRBJ2-5; 8 nucleotides match TRBD1. The germline V gene has CDR1 SNHLY and CDR2 FYNNEI. The CDR3 is made up of 12 amino acids. V trimming: 11 bases; J trimming: 1 base; junction bases outside the gene matches: 3. CDR3 region: CAGGQGQETQYF. CDR3 bases: TGTGCCGGAGGACAGGGCCAAGAGACCCAGTACTTC.

This clone occurred a few times. V usage is TRBV3-1 (or the pseudogene TRBV3-2) and J usage is TRBJ2-3; 7 nucleotides match TRBD2. Per the germline V gene, CDR1 is LGHDT and CDR2 is YNNKEL (reference sequence). V shed 1 base, J shed 9 bases, and the junction held 4 bases outside the gene matches. This CDR3 has 13 amino acids. The CDR3 sequence: CASSQVRDYTQYF. The CDR3, as DNA: TGTGCCAGCAGCCAAGTCCGGGACTACACGCAGTATTTT.

This chain links TRBV12-3 or TRBV12-4 with TRBJ2-7, with TRBD2 as a possible D gene (6 bases). The CDR3 has 13 residues. Trimming pared 10 bases from V and 3 bases from J, leaving 16 bases between. The CDR3 coding sequence is TGTGCCATCTCAAACGGGGGTAACTACGAGCAGTACTTC. It codes for CAISNGGNYEQYF.

This clone was counted once. V is TRBV4-1 and J is TRBJ1-1; a weak D match, TRBD1 (6 bases). This CDR3 has 15 residues. V dropped 4 bases and J dropped 6 bases, with 18 bases sitting between them. Germline CDR1 and CDR2: MGHRA and YSYEKL. The CDR3 loop reads CASSRDTGIGPEAFF. CDR3 nucleotides: TGCGCCAGCAGCCGAGATACAGGGATTGGTCCTGAAGCTTTCTTT.

This clone was recorded only once. The chain links TRBV2 to TRBJ2-5; TRBD1 aligns across 8 bases. Trimming took 6 bases from V and 3 from J; bases not matched to a gene: 9. The CDR3 is 15 residues long. Germline CDR1 is SNHLY and CDR2 is FYNNEI. CDR3 region: CASRNRDRIKETQYF. DNA of the CDR3: TGTGCCAGCAGGAACCGGGACAGGATAAAAGAGACCCAGTACTTC.

The V and J genes are TRBV7-2 and TRBJ1-2; D is ambiguous. V was clipped by 5 bases and J by 7 bases, with 17 bases between them. The CDR3 is made up of 14 amino acids. From germline, CDR1 is SGHTA and CDR2 FQGNSA. The CDR3, as DNA: TGTGCCAGCAGCCCAACCGGGGAAGTGGGTGGCTACACCTTC. Amino acid sequence: CASSPTGEVGGYTF.

The J gene is TRBJ1-2, the V gene TRBV5-6, with 7 nucleotides matching TRBD1. Trimming removed 3 bases from V and 5 bases from J; junction bases left unmatched: 19. CDR3 size: 18 residues. Looked up from germline, CDR1 is SGHDT and CDR2 is YYEEEE. CDR3 coding DNA: TGTGCCAGCAGCTCGCCTGGGGGGCGGACAGGTTTGTTGTATGGCTACACCTTC. Its protein is CASSSPGGRTGLLYGYTF.

This clone came up once. This chain links TRBV28 with TRBJ1-5; a weak D match, TRBD1 (5 bases). The CDR3 loop spans 15 amino acids. The V end was cut by 7 bases, the J end by 0 bases, with 13 bases between. Germline-derived CDR1 and CDR2 are MDHEN and SYDVKM. CDR3: CASNVQVVSNQPQHF. CDR3 DNA: TGTGCCAGCAACGTACAGGTGGTTAGCAATCAGCCCCAGCATTTT.

The V call is TRBV7-5, the J call TRBJ1-5; TRBD1 is the table's D call and was not checked against the DNA. TRBV7-5 is a pseudogene locus. The CDR3 has 16 residues. The CDR3 coding sequence is TGTGCCAGAATCTTAGGACAGGGAAATCCGAATCAGCCCCAGCATTTT. It specifies CARILGQGNPNQPQHF.